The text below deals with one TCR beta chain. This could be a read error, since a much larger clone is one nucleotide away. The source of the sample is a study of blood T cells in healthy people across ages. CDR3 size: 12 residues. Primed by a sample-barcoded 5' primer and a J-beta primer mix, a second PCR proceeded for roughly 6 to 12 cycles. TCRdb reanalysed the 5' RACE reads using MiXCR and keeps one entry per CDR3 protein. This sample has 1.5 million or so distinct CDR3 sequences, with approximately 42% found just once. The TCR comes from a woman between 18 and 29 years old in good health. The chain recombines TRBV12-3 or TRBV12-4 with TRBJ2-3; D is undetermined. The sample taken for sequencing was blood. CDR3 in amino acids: CASRTYTDSQYF. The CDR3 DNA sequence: TGTGCCAGCAGGACCTACACAGATTCGCAGTATTTT.